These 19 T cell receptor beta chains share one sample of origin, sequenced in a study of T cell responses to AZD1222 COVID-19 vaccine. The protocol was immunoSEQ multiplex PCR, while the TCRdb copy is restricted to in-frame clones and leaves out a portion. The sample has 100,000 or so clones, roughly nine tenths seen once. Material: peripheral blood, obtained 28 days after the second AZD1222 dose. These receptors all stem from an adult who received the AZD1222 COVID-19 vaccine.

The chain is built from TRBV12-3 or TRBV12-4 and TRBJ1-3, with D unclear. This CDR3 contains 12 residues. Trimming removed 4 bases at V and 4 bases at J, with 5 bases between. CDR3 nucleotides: TGTGCCAGCAGTTCGAACGGAAACACCATATATTTT. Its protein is CASSSNGNTIYF.

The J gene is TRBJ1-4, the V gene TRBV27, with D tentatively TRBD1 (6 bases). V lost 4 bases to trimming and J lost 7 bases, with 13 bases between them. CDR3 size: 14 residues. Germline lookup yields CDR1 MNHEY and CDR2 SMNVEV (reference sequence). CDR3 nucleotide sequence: TGTGCCAGCAGTTGGAACAGGGTTGCTGAAAAACTGTTTTTT. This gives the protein CASSWNRVAEKLFF.

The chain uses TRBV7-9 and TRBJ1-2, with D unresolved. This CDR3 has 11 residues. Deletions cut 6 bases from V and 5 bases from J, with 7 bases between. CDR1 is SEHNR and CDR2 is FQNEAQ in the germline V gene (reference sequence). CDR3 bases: TGTGCCAGCAGTCCCAGATATGGCTACACCTTC. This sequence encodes CASSPRYGYTF.

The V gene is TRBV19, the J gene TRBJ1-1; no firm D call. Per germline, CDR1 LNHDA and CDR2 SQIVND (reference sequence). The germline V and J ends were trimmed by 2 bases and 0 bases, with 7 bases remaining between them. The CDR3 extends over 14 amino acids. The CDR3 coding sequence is TGTGCCAGTAGTATACCAGAGATGAACACTGAAGCTTTCTTT. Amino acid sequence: CASSIPEMNTEAFF.

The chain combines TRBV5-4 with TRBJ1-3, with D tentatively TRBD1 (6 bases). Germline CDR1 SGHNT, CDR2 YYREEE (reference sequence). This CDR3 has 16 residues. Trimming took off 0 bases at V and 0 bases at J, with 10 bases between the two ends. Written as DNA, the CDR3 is TGTGCCAGCAGCTTGGCCCCAGGGGACTCTGGAAACACCATATATTTT. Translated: CASSLAPGDSGNTIYF.

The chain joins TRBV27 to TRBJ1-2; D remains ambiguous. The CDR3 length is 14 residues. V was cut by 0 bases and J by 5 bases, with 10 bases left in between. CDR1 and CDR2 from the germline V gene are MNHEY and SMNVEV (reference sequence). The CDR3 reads CASSLSGSLYGYTF. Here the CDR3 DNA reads TGTGCCAGCAGTTTATCTGGCAGCCTGTATGGCTACACCTTC.

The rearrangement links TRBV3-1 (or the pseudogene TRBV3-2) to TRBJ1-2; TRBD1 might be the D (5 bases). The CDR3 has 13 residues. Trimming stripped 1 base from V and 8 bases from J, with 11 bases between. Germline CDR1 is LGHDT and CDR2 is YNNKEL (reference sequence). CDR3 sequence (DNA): TGTGCCAGCAGCCAAGGGGGCTCCAGAGGCTACACCTTC. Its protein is CASSQGGSRGYTF.

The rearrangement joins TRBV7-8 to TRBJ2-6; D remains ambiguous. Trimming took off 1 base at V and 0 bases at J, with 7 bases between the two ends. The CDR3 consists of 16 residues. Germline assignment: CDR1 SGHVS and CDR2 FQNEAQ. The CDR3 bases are TGTGCCAGCAGCTTAGTCGTCGCCTCTGGGGCCAACGTCCTGACTTTC. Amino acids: CASSLVVASGANVLTF. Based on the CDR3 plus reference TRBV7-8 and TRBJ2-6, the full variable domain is GAGVSQSPRYKVAKRGQDVALRCDPISGHVSLFWYQQALGQGPEFLTYFQNEAQLDKSGLPSDRFFAERPEGSVSTLKIQRTQQEDSAVYLCASSLVVASGANVLTFGAGSRLTVL.

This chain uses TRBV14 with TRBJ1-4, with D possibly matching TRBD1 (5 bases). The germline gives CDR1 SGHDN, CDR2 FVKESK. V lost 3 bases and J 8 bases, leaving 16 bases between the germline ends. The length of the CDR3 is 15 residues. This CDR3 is CASSHWRGSGEKLFF. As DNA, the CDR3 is TGTGCCAGCAGCCATTGGAGGGGATCAGGGGAAAAACTGTTTTTT.

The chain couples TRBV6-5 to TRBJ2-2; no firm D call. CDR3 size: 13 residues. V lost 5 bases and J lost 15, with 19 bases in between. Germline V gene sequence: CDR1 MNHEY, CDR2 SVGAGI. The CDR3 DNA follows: TGTGCCAGCAGTCCCTCTTCATCGCATGGGGTGTTTTTT. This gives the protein CASSPSSSHGVFF.

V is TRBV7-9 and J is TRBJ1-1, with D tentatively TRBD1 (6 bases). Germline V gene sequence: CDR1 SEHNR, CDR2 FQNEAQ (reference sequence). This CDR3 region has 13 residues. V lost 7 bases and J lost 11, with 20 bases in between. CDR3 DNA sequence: TGTGCCAGCACTCCGTTGGGGGCAGGGGATGCTTTCTTT. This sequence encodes CASTPLGAGDAFF.

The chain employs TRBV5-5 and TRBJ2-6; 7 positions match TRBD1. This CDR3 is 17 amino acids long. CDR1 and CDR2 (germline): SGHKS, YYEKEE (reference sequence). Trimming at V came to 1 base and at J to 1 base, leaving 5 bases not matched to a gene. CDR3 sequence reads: CASSLRTGASGANVLTF. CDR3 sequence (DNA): TGTGCCAGCAGCTTGAGGACAGGAGCTTCTGGGGCCAACGTCCTGACTTTC.

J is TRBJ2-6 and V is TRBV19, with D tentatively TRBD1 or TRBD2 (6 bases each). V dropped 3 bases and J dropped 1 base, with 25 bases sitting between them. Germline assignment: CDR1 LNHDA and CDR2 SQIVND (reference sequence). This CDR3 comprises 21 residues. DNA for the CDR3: TGTGCCAGTAGTATGAGGGGGGAGAGAGGGATTAGCTCATCTGGGGCCAACGTCCTGACTTTC. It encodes CASSMRGERGISSSGANVLTF.

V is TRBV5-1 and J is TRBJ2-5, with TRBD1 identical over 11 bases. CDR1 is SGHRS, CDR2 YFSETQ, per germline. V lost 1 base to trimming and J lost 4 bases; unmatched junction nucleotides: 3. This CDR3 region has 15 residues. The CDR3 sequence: CASSLFGTGGETQYF. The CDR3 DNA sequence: TGCGCCAGCAGCTTGTTCGGGACAGGGGGAGAGACCCAGTACTTC.

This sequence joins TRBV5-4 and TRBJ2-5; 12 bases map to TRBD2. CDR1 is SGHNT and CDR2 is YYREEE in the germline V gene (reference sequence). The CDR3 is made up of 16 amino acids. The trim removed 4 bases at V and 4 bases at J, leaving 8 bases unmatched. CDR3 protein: CASSQRTSGVGETQYF. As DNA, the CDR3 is TGTGCCAGCAGCCAAAGGACTAGCGGGGTGGGAGAGACCCAGTACTTC.

The CDR3 is CASCSESNQPQHF. CDR3 in DNA: TGTGCCAGCTGCTCCGAGAGCAATCAGCCCCAGCATTTT. The J gene is TRBJ1-5, the V gene TRBV28; D unclear. Trimming cost V 8 bases and J 1 base, with 9 bases left between them. CDR3 length equals 13 residues. The germline V gene encodes CDR1 MDHEN and CDR2 SYDVKM.

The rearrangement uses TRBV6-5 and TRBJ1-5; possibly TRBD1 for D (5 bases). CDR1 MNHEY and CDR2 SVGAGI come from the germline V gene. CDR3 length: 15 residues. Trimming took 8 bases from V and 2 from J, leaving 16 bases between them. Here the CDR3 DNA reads TGTGCCAGCCTCCCCGACCCGGGGGGCAATCAGCCCCAGCATTTT. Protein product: CASLPDPGGNQPQHF.

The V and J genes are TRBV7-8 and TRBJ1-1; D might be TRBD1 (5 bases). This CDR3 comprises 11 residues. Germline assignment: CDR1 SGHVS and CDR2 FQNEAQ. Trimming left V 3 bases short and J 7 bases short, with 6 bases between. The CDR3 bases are TGTGCCAGCAGCTTTCAGGGTGAAGCTTTCTTT. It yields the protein CASSFQGEAFF.

The CDR3 coding sequence is TGTGCCATCAGCCAGGGTGGGTTTGGCTACACCTTC. It codes for CAISQGGFGYTF. The rearrangement links TRBV10-3 to TRBJ1-2, with a weak D call TRBD1 (5 bases). V lost 6 bases to trimming and J lost 7 bases, with 12 bases between them. Germline CDR1 ENHRY, CDR2 SYGVKD. The CDR3 is 12 residues long.